Listed here are 10 T cell receptor beta chains from one sample, sequenced in a study of CD4+ T cells in melanoma (dated 2022 in TCRdb). Library preparation employed the immunoSEQ multiplex PCR assay. TCRdb carries this immuneACCESS record with in-frame sequences only. Its versions omit some clonotypes, under half of them owing to an unresolved V gene in the studies checked, with the rest unexplained. The sample yields over 130,000 clones; around 90% were counted once. The ten largest account for roughly 1.4% of the sample. Receptors were obtained from a human donor with melanoma.

The chain joins TRBV6-5 to TRBJ2-5, with 8 bases lining up with TRBD2. The CDR3 is made up of 13 amino acids. The trim removed 5 bases at V and 5 bases at J, leaving 4 bases unmatched. CDR1 MNHEY and CDR2 SVGAGI come from the germline V gene. CDR3 loop: CASSRGGPETQYF. CDR3 in DNA: TGTGCCAGCAGTCGGGGGGGGCCGGAGACCCAGTACTTC.

Only a few counts were recorded for this clone. The gene calls are TRBV5-5 and TRBJ1-1, with a tentative D call TRBD1 (6 bases). With 1 base removed from V and 0 bases from J, the gap between germline ends came to 19 bases. The CDR3 is 18 amino acids. CDR1 and CDR2 from the germline V gene are SGHKS and YYEKEE (reference sequence). The CDR3 is CASSLIPGGVGVNTEAFF. The CDR3 DNA sequence: TGTGCCAGCAGCTTGATTCCGGGGGGCGTCGGAGTGAACACTGAAGCTTTCTTT.

The chain has TRBV5-4 and TRBJ2-2; a weak D match, TRBD2 (7 bases). Germline lookup yields CDR1 SGHNT and CDR2 YYREEE (reference sequence). The CDR3 is made up of 16 amino acids. The V end was cut by 1 base, the J end by 5 bases, with 15 bases between. This chain's CDR3 is CASSLSGGGYTGELFF. In DNA, the CDR3 is TGTGCCAGCAGCTTGTCTGGCGGGGGCTATACCGGGGAGCTGTTTTTT.

V usage is TRBV6-1 and J usage is TRBJ2-2, with TRBD1 matching 9 bases. The germline gives CDR1 MNHNS, CDR2 SASEGT. V was pared by 6 bases and J by 0 bases, with 2 bases of the junction left unmatched. The CDR3 contains 15 residues. The CDR3 here is CASSRDRANTGELFF. For the CDR3, the DNA is TGTGCCAGCAGCCGGGACAGGGCGAACACCGGGGAGCTGTTTTTT.

The count of this clone is one. For the CDR3, the DNA is TGTGCCAGCAGTTTTCAGCAGGGCACCACAGATACGCAGTATTTT. Translation gives CASSFQQGTTDTQYF. V gene TRBV6-1 combines with J gene TRBJ2-3; a weak D match, TRBD1 (5 bases). V gave up 5 bases and J gave up 2 bases, with 14 bases separating them. CDR1 MNHNS and CDR2 SASEGT come from the germline V gene. This CDR3 spans 15 amino acids.

The J gene is TRBJ2-3, the V gene TRBV5-4; possible D gene TRBD2, 6 bases. CDR1 and CDR2 from the germline V gene are SGHNT and YYREEE (reference sequence). The CDR3 has 15 residues. With 5 bases removed from V and 6 bases from J, the gap between germline ends came to 19 bases. The CDR3 here is CASRVPSAPPDTQYF. In nucleotides, the CDR3 is TGTGCCAGCAGGGTCCCTAGCGCACCCCCGGATACGCAGTATTTT. Together with reference TRBV5-4 and TRBJ2-3, the CDR3 gives the full variable domain: ETGVTQSPTHLIKTRGQQVTLRCSSQSGHNTVSWYQQALGQGPQFIFQYYREEENGRGNFPPRFSGLQFPNYSSELNVNALELDDSALYLCASRVPSAPPDTQYFGPGTRLTVL.

V usage is TRBV5-5 and J usage is TRBJ1-2; D is ambiguous. The V gene's germline CDR1 is SGHKS and CDR2 YYEKEE (reference sequence). The V gene lost 2 bases and the J gene lost 3 bases, with 14 bases spanning the gap. The CDR3 runs 15 residues. This CDR3 reads CASSFPGSGDYGYTF. Here the CDR3 DNA reads TGTGCCAGCAGCTTTCCGGGGTCTGGAGACTATGGCTACACCTTC.

The chain employs TRBV6-1 and TRBJ2-1; D call uncertain. CDR3 length equals 13 residues. V was pared by 2 bases and J by 2 bases, with 4 bases between. Germline loops: CDR1 MNHNS, CDR2 SASEGT. CDR3 loop: CASSEFPYNEQFF. The CDR3, as DNA: TGTGCCAGCAGTGAATTCCCCTACAATGAGCAGTTCTTC.

The V gene is TRBV2, the J gene TRBJ1-1; 10 nucleotides agree with TRBD1. V dropped 7 bases and J dropped 4; count of bases not matched to a gene: 15. CDR3 length: 17 residues. The germline CDR1 and CDR2 sequences are SNHLY and FYNNEI. The chain's CDR3 is CASKLDRGSGRATEAFF. The DNA for the CDR3 is TGTGCCAGCAAGTTGGACAGGGGGTCAGGAAGGGCCACTGAAGCTTTCTTT.

The rearrangement links TRBV5-1 to TRBJ2-1; possibly TRBD1 for D (6 bases). Germline V gene lookup returns CDR1 SGHRS and CDR2 YFSETQ. Trimming removed 4 bases from V and 0 bases from J, with 14 bases in between. The CDR3 loop spans 16 amino acids. CDR3 sequence (DNA): TGCGCCAGCAGCGGAGTACAGGGTAGCTCCTACAATGAGCAGTTCTTC. Its translation is CASSGVQGSSYNEQFF.